The sequence of this TCR beta chain was determined in a study of T-cell reconstitution after alpha-beta-depleted transplantation in children. The authors prepared the TCRbeta library with unique molecular identifiers. TCRdb redid the calling of the PCR reads with MiXCR, one entry per CDR3 protein. Of a few hundred thousand distinct CDR3 sequences listed, more than 10% are singletons. This CDR3 spans 14 amino acids. V was shortened by 7 bases and J by 6 bases, with 18 bases between the two germline ends. Per the germline V gene, CDR1 is MNHNS and CDR2 is SASEGT. This TCR came from a human donor who donated a stem cell graft to a child with Fanconi anemia. The input for sequencing was PBMCs, taken from the stem cell graft. This chain uses TRBV6-1 with TRBJ1-2; unclear D gene. Here the CDR3 reads CASTPAPGFHGYTF. The CDR3 DNA follows: TGTGCCAGCACGCCCGCCCCCGGATTTCATGGCTACACCTTC.